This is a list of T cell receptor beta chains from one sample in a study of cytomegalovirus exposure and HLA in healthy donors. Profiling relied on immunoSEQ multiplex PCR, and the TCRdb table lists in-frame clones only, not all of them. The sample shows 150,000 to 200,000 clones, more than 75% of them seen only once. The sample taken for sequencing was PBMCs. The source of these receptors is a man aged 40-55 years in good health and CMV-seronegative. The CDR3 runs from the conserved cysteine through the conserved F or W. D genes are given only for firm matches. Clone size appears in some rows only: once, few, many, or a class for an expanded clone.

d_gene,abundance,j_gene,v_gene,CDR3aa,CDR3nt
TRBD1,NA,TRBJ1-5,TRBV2,CASRRDSFQHF,TGTGCCAGCAGGAGGGACAGCTTCCAGCATTTT
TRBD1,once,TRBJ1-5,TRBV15,CATSRERDRVDQPQHF,TGTGCCACCAGCAGAGAAAGGGACAGGGTGGATCAGCCCCAGCATTTT
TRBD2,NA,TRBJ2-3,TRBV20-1,CSAISGFSQYF,TGCAGTGCTATTAGCGGGTTCAGTCAGTATTTT
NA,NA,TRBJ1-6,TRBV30,CAWSVPGEVRNSPLHF,TGTGCCTGGAGTGTGCCGGGAGAAGTTCGTAATTCACCCCTCCACTTT
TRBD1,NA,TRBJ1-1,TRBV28,CASSLHPGTGNEAFF,TGTGCCAGCAGTTTACATCCCGGGACAGGGAATGAAGCTTTCTTT
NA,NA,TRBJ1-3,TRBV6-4,CASSEGFSGNTIYF,TGTGCCAGCAGTGAGGGCTTCTCTGGAAACACCATATATTTT
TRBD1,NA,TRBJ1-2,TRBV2,CASKGDRLPNYGYTF,TGTGCCAGCAAGGGGGACAGGTTGCCAAACTATGGCTACACCTTC
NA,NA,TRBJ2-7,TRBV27,CASSTLAKVNEQYF,TGTGCCAGCAGTACACTAGCCAAAGTCAACGAGCAGTACTTC
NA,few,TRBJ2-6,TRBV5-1,CASSQDPGGANVLTF,TGCGCCAGCAGCCAAGACCCAGGAGGGGCCAACGTCCTGACTTTC
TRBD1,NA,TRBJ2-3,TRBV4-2,CASSPGTRGDTQYF,TGTGCCAGCAGCCCCGGAACCAGGGGGGATACGCAGTATTTT
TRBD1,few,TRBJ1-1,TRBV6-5,CASSAGTGSLTEAFF,TGTGCCAGCAGTGCCGGGACAGGGAGTCTCACTGAAGCTTTCTTT
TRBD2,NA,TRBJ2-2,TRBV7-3,CASSPGGGRNTGELFF,TGTGCCAGCAGCCCCGGGGGGGGACGAAACACCGGGGAGCTGTTTTTT
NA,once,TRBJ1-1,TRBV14,CASRVLDGDMNTEAFF,TGTGCCAGCAGGGTCCTGGACGGGGACATGAACACTGAAGCTTTCTTT
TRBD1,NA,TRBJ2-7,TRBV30,CAWIRGTGTYEQYF,TGTGCCTGGATCCGCGGGACAGGGACCTACGAGCAGTACTTC
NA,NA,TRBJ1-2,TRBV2,CASSVGRDGYTF,TGTGCCAGCAGTGTGGGGAGGGACGGCTACACCTTC
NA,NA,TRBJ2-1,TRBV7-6,CASSLGSMRSLGGANTYNEQFF,TGTGCCAGCAGCTTAGGTTCTATGAGGAGTTTGGGGGGGGCCAATACCTACAATGAGCAGTTCTTC
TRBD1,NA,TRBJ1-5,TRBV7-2,CASSSGQIYQPQHF,TGTGCCAGCAGCTCGGGACAGATCTATCAGCCCCAGCATTTT
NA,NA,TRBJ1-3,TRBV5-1,CASSLGYGDVWRNTIYF,TGCGCCAGCAGCTTGGGGTATGGTGATGTCTGGCGAAACACCATATATTTT
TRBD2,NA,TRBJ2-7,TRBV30,CAWSLAVSGGQYF,TGTGCCTGGAGTCTAGCGGTCTCCGGGGGGCAGTACTTC
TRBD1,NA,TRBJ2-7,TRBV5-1,CASSLMGQGSEQYF,TGCGCCAGCAGCTTGATGGGACAGGGGAGCGAGCAGTACTTC
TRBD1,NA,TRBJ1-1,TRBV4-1,CASSQLSGGVTEAFF,TGCGCCAGCAGCCAGCTGTCAGGGGGCGTCACTGAAGCTTTCTTT
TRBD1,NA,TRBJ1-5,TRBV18,CASSHPGQGTNQPQHF,TGTGCCAGCTCTCACCCCGGACAGGGGACCAATCAGCCCCAGCATTTT
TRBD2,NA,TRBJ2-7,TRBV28,CASTRTSGAYEQYF,TGTGCCAGCACCAGAACTAGCGGGGCCTACGAGCAGTACTTC
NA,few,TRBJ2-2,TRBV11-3,CASSPSWPMLFF,TGTGCCAGCAGCCCTAGTTGGCCCATGCTGTTTTTT
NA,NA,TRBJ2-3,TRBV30,CAWSADRRVNTQYF,TGTGCCTGGAGTGCCGACAGGCGAGTCAATACGCAGTATTTT
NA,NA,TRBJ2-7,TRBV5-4,CASSLDLGGVEQYF,TGTGCCAGCAGCTTGGATCTGGGCGGGGTCGAGCAGTACTTC
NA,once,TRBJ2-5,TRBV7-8,CASSLSRGETQYF,TGTGCCAGCAGCTTGTCGAGAGGAGAGACCCAGTACTTC
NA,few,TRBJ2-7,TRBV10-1,CASSEQRPYEQYF,TGCGCCAGCAGTGAGCAGAGGCCCTACGAGCAGTACTTC
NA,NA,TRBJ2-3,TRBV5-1,CASSRSTDTQYF,TGCGCCAGCAGTCGTAGCACAGATACGCAGTATTTT
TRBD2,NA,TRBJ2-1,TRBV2,CASSLLAGAVNEQFF,TGTGCCAGCAGTCTACTAGCGGGAGCTGTCAATGAGCAGTTCTTC
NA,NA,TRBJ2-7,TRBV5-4,CASSLFYEQYF,TGTGCCAGCAGCCTGTTCTACGAGCAGTACTTC
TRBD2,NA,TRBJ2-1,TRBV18,CASSPQSGGAFEQFF,TGTGCCAGCTCACCACAAAGCGGGGGGGCCTTTGAGCAGTTCTTC
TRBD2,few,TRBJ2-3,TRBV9,CASSASGENTQYF,TGTGCCAGCAGCGCTAGCGGGGAGAACACGCAGTATTTT
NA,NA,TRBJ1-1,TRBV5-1,CASSSNKGLPNTEAFF,TGCGCCAGCAGCTCGAACAAGGGGTTGCCGAACACTGAAGCTTTCTTT
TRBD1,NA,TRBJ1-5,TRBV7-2,CASSPTGGGNQPQHF,TGTGCCAGCAGCCCGACAGGGGGCGGCAATCAGCCCCAGCATTTT
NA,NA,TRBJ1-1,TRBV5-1,CASTRGSSEAFF,TGCGCCAGCACCCGAGGGTCCAGTGAAGCTTTCTTT
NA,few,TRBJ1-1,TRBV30,CAWINGNTEAFF,TGTGCCTGGATTAACGGGAACACTGAAGCTTTCTTT
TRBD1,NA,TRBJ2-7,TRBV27,CASSLKDRSSYEQYF,TGTGCCAGCAGTTTAAAGGACAGGAGCTCCTACGAGCAGTACTTC
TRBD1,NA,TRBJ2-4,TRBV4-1,CASSQGDRGLNIQYF,TGCGCCAGCAGCCAAGGAGACAGGGGATTAAACATTCAGTACTTC
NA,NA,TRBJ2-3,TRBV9,CASSKYTGDRDTQYF,TGTGCCAGCAGCAAATATACTGGAGACCGGGATACGCAGTATTTT
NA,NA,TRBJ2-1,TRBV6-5,CASGPVRVTYNEQFF,TGTGCCAGCGGACCTGTCAGGGTTACCTACAATGAGCAGTTCTTC
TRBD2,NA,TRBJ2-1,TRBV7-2,CASSRNSGNSFNEQFF,TGTGCCAGCAGCCGCAATAGCGGGAATTCCTTCAATGAGCAGTTCTTC
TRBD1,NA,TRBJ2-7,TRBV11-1,CASSIRGPTYEQYF,TGTGCCAGCAGCATCAGGGGGCCTACCTACGAGCAGTACTTC
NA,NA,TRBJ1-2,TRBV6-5,CASSSLLQGLTGYTF,TGTGCCAGCAGTTCTCTCTTGCAGGGCCTTACAGGCTACACCTTC
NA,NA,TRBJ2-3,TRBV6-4,CASSPGTPDTQYF,TGTGCCAGCAGTCCCGGGACTCCAGATACGCAGTATTTT
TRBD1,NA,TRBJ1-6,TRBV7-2,CASSLLDRGYNSPLHF,TGTGCCAGCAGCTTGCTGGACAGGGGGTACAATTCACCCCTCCACTTT
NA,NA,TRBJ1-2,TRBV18,CASSPTTRNYGYTF,TGTGCCAGCTCCCCTACTACACGGAACTATGGCTACACCTTC
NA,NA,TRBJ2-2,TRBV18,CASSPQATGTTGELFF,TGTGCCAGCTCACCACAGGCAACAGGGACCACCGGGGAGCTGTTTTTT